These T cell receptor beta chains were read from a single sample in a study of T cell responses to AZD1222 COVID-19 vaccine. The data were produced by immunoSEQ multiplex PCR, yet TCRdb's version contains in-frame clones alone and is incomplete. The data show fewer than 150,000 clones, with about 94% seen just once and 0.91% held by the top ten. The sequencing used peripheral blood, collected on day 0 of AZD1222 vaccination. The receptors originated from an adult in good health. Both conserved end residues are trimmed from each CDR3. Fields, in order: CDR3 protein, J gene, V gene.

ASSQDRLESDTQY,TRBJ2-3,TRBV3-1/TRBV3-2
ATSRDLGYEKLF,TRBJ1-4,TRBV15
ASSSLNTGELF,TRBJ2-2,TRBV7-9
ASPRQWGGYGYT,TRBJ1-2,TRBV18
ASSGGEGTDTQY,TRBJ2-3,TRBV2
ASSYIQVVGYTEAF,TRBJ1-1,TRBV6-5
ASSEAVWNTEAF,TRBJ1-1,TRBV2
ASSPNRDSGNTIY,TRBJ1-3,TRBV18
ASSGRDSRYGYT,TRBJ1-2,TRBV5-1
ASSTQNPSYGYT,TRBJ1-2,TRBV5-1
ASSSGTDQYEQY,TRBJ2-7,TRBV6-6
ASSFGDRDTGELF,TRBJ2-2,TRBV7-9
ASSPGGGDYGYT,TRBJ1-2,TRBV18
ASSLAKNYGYT,TRBJ1-2,TRBV13
ASSQWRRSGGYT,TRBJ1-2,TRBV14
ASSLTRDRGFEDTQY,TRBJ2-3,TRBV4-2
ALEANYGYT,TRBJ1-2,TRBV30
ASSIGTTNTEAF,TRBJ1-1,TRBV7-8
ASSPKAHGTYEQY,TRBJ2-7,TRBV18
AIGQSYEQY,TRBJ2-7,TRBV10-3
ASGFTAGASGANVLT,TRBJ2-6,TRBV5-1
ASSGVYTGGQETQY,TRBJ2-5,TRBV6-1
ASSSSTGELF,TRBJ2-2,TRBV7-9
ASSEPGQGSEAF,TRBJ1-1,TRBV2
ASSQEYSNQPQH,TRBJ1-5,TRBV4-1
ATSGQVLGGYGYT,TRBJ1-2,TRBV10-3
ASTSYRGWYQPQH,TRBJ1-5,TRBV7-2
ASSLGGGRLYTEAF,TRBJ1-1,TRBV11-2
ASSPGSLNTEAF,TRBJ1-1,TRBV18
ASSSGGSGNTIY,TRBJ1-3,TRBV9
ASTHGQARGYQPQH,TRBJ1-5,TRBV28
SVATGYEQY,TRBJ2-7,TRBV29-1